This T cell receptor beta chain was retrieved from a study of T cell responses to AZD1222 COVID-19 vaccine. General study points: Epitopes outside B.1.351 and B.1.1.7 mutated regions reportedly drew nearly half of spike TCRs. Repertoire samples came only from after the peak T cell response.

This clone has just one count. The antigen remains undetermined. Measured with immunoSEQ multiplex PCR; TCRdb has only the in-frame clones, and not every one. The table has roughly 130,000 clones, more than 90% seen once. V lost 4 bases and J 0 bases, leaving 11 bases between the germline ends. The CDR3 loop spans 15 amino acids. Germline values: CDR1 SGHRS, CDR2 YFSETQ. The rearrangement joins TRBV5-1 to TRBJ1-3, with no clear D. The TCR was taken from an adult in good health. The sample here was peripheral blood, taken on day 0 of AZD1222 vaccination. The CDR3: CASSTSLGSGNTIYF. As DNA, the CDR3 is TGCGCCAGCAGCACCTCCTTAGGCTCTGGAAACACCATATATTTT.